Listed below are T cell receptor beta chains from one sample, sequenced in a study of T-cell reconstitution after alpha-beta-depleted transplantation in children. TCRdb analysed the PCR reads with MiXCR anew, one entry per CDR3 protein. Of approximately 230,000 distinct CDR3 sequences in the sample, over 20% were seen once. The sample consisted of PBMCs, taken before TCRalphabeta/CD19-depleted stem cell transplant. Receptors were obtained from a girl aged 2 to 10 with Fanconi anemia, due to receive a stem cell transplant. Each CDR3 is given with its conserved first and last residue.

J gene: TRBJ2-3
V gene: TRBV2
CDR3 protein: CASRFQREWSDTQYF

J gene: TRBJ2-1
V gene: TRBV29-1
CDR3 protein: CSVQPPGLRLSSSYNEQFF

J gene: TRBJ1-2
V gene: TRBV10-3
CDR3 protein: CAIRTPGQGLTNYGYTF

J gene: TRBJ2-3
V gene: TRBV7-2
CDR3 protein: CASSLDPATDTQYF

J gene: TRBJ2-3
V gene: TRBV28
CDR3 protein: CASQLLPDTQYF

J gene: TRBJ1-1
V gene: TRBV20-1
CDR3 protein: CSASPTGAVAFF

J gene: TRBJ2-7
V gene: TRBV7-9
CDR3 protein: CASSLASGSLYEQYF

J gene: TRBJ2-1
V gene: TRBV9
CDR3 protein: CASSVSRVTYNEQFF

J gene: TRBJ2-3
V gene: TRBV29-1
CDR3 protein: CSVESRGRSTDTQYF

J gene: TRBJ2-7
V gene: TRBV5-1
CDR3 protein: CASSLPTGPLGEQYF

J gene: TRBJ1-2
V gene: TRBV11-3
CDR3 protein: CASSFKVGQGKGRYTF

J gene: TRBJ2-5
V gene: TRBV29-1
CDR3 protein: CSVVVRTGGQETQYF

J gene: TRBJ2-1
V gene: TRBV28
CDR3 protein: CASSLWLGTGANEQFF

J gene: TRBJ2-1
V gene: TRBV5-1
CDR3 protein: CASSLEPGLGGNEQFF

J gene: TRBJ2-1
V gene: TRBV10-3
CDR3 protein: CAISQTGGNEQFF

J gene: TRBJ2-7
V gene: TRBV7-9
CDR3 protein: CASSSRVMNEQYF

J gene: TRBJ2-1
V gene: TRBV7-9
CDR3 protein: CASSLATRIYNEQFF

J gene: TRBJ2-7
V gene: TRBV2
CDR3 protein: CASRAQGVSYEQYF

J gene: TRBJ1-2
V gene: TRBV20-1
CDR3 protein: CSATGENYGYTF

J gene: TRBJ2-7
V gene: TRBV20-1
CDR3 protein: CSGGQASYEQYF

J gene: TRBJ2-1
V gene: TRBV10-3
CDR3 protein: CAISGGAYNEQFF

J gene: TRBJ2-2
V gene: TRBV7-3
CDR3 protein: CASSLTPSHGELFF

J gene: TRBJ2-6
V gene: TRBV29-1
CDR3 protein: CSVATLSGANVLTF

J gene: TRBJ2-7
V gene: TRBV20-1
CDR3 protein: CSARWGAGSYEQYF

J gene: TRBJ2-1
V gene: TRBV9
CDR3 protein: CASSVGPGTGMNEQFF

J gene: TRBJ2-7
V gene: TRBV5-3
CDR3 protein: CARSLVRGVYEQYF

J gene: TRBJ2-7
V gene: TRBV12-3/TRBV12-4
CDR3 protein: CASSRLTSGVYEQYF

J gene: TRBJ1-1
V gene: TRBV3-1
CDR3 protein: CASSQAGAEHRGTEAFF

J gene: TRBJ2-3
V gene: TRBV20-1
CDR3 protein: CSASTGRNTQYF

J gene: TRBJ2-7
V gene: TRBV7-2
CDR3 protein: CASSFRGLGPYEQYF

J gene: TRBJ2-1
V gene: TRBV6-2/TRBV6-3
CDR3 protein: CASSYSSAGGGRSSYNEQFF

J gene: TRBJ2-1
V gene: TRBV25-1
CDR3 protein: CASSVIPGNEQFF

J gene: TRBJ1-6
V gene: TRBV29-1
CDR3 protein: CSVQTGDRNSPLHF

J gene: TRBJ2-1
V gene: TRBV7-9
CDR3 protein: CASGQGPSFYNEQFF

J gene: TRBJ1-6
V gene: TRBV13
CDR3 protein: CASSFFVNFGGDNSPLHF

J gene: TRBJ2-4
V gene: TRBV20-1
CDR3 protein: CSARLGDIQYF

J gene: TRBJ2-7
V gene: TRBV28
CDR3 protein: CASSSPFSAYEQYF

J gene: TRBJ2-5
V gene: TRBV5-1
CDR3 protein: CASSLPGYQETQYF

J gene: TRBJ2-3
V gene: TRBV20-1
CDR3 protein: CSARPPGTTDTQYF

J gene: TRBJ2-5
V gene: TRBV20-1
CDR3 protein: CSANFWRTQYF

J gene: TRBJ2-7
V gene: TRBV20-1
CDR3 protein: CSASESSGIPYEQYF

J gene: TRBJ2-2
V gene: TRBV12-3/TRBV12-4
CDR3 protein: CASIQPANTGELFF

J gene: TRBJ2-5
V gene: TRBV29-1
CDR3 protein: CSGRQGLSETQYF

J gene: TRBJ2-5
V gene: TRBV9
CDR3 protein: CASSVWAVQETQYF

J gene: TRBJ2-1
V gene: TRBV20-1
CDR3 protein: CSAREYRGNEQFF

J gene: TRBJ2-2
V gene: TRBV20-1
CDR3 protein: CSALGGQNTGELFF

J gene: TRBJ1-3
V gene: TRBV20-1
CDR3 protein: CSAQNLDFSGNTIYF

J gene: TRBJ2-1
V gene: TRBV7-6
CDR3 protein: CASSASMSSYNEQFF

J gene: TRBJ2-1
V gene: TRBV20-1
CDR3 protein: CGYLAQEEQFF

J gene: TRBJ2-7
V gene: TRBV29-1
CDR3 protein: CSVLIRTATYEQYF

J gene: TRBJ1-5
V gene: TRBV25-1
CDR3 protein: CASSPRQKPSNQPQHF

J gene: TRBJ1-2
V gene: TRBV12-3/TRBV12-4
CDR3 protein: CASSSTLYGYTF

J gene: TRBJ2-3
V gene: TRBV20-1
CDR3 protein: CSAENPTTDTQYF

J gene: TRBJ2-3
V gene: TRBV29-1
CDR3 protein: CSVEKGRVGSTDTQYF

J gene: TRBJ2-7
V gene: TRBV4-2
CDR3 protein: CASSPRGTTAYEQYF

J gene: TRBJ2-7
V gene: TRBV28
CDR3 protein: CASSLRLVGDEQYF

J gene: TRBJ2-1
V gene: TRBV20-1
CDR3 protein: CSARAGGTYNEQFF

J gene: TRBJ2-7
V gene: TRBV5-1
CDR3 protein: CASSLVSLSGGYEQYF

J gene: TRBJ2-2
V gene: TRBV6-5
CDR3 protein: CASSFIEGLMGTGELFF

J gene: TRBJ2-2
V gene: TRBV29-1
CDR3 protein: CSAGQGTGELFF